Below, one T cell receptor (beta chain) is given with its context. Its antigen is not identified. CDR1 and CDR2 from the germline V gene are SQVTM and ANQGSEA. The CDR3 contains 13 residues. V lost 7 bases and J lost 5; bases outside the gene matches: 5. It was RNA transcripts that yielded the amplified TCR beta CDR3 regions. RT-PCR in the first round (using the HTBI primer set) targeted the TCR CDR3. TCRdb called the multiplex PCR reads again in MiXCR, with one record for every CDR3 protein. Among about 740,000 distinct CDR3 sequences listed, around 13% were seen once. The data were taken from a study of T cells in Graves' hyperthyroidism and ophthalmopathy. Study-level points and caveats: Most clonotypes expanded in thyroid above 0.001 were likewise present in blood. Prediction of ophthalmopathy progression came a median about 6 months pre-onset.

Diagnoses rested on clinical symptoms, serum thyroxine and TRAb, thyroid ultrasound and orbital computed tomography. The PBMCs were sourced from fresh peripheral blood (approximately 9.6 ml). Sample: blood. The chain carries TRBV29-1 and TRBJ1-6; 7 bases fit TRBD1. This receptor was obtained from a woman aged 18-30 years with Graves' hyperthyroidism. This CDR3 is CSARQGDNSPLHF. CDR3 DNA: TGCAGCGCGAGACAGGGAGATAATTCACCCCTCCACTTT.